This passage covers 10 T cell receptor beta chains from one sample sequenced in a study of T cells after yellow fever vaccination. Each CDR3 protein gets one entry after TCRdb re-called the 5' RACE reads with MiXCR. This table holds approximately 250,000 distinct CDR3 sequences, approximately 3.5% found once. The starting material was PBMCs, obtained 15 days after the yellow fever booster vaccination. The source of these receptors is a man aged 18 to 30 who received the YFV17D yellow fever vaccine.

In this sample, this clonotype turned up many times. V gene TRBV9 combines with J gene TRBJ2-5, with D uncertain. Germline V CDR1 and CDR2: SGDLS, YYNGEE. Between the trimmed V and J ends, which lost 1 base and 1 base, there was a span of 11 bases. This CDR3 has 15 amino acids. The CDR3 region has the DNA TGTGCCAGCAGCGTATTGGGGAATGCCCAAGAGACCCAGTACTTC. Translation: CASSVLGNAQETQYF.

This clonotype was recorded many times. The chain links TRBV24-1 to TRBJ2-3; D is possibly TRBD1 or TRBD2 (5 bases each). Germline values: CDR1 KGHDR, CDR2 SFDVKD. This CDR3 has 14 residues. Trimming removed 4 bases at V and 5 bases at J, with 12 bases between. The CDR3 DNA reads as TGTGCCACCAGTGAAGGGGCAGCGGAAGATACGCAGTATTTT. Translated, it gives CATSEGAAEDTQYF.

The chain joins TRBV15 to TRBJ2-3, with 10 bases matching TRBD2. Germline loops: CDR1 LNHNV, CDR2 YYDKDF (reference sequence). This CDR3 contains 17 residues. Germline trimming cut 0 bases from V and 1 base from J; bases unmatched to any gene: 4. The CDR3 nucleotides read TGTGCCACCAGCAGAGAGAAGCGGGGGGGCGGCACAGATACGCAGTATTTT. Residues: CATSREKRGGGTDTQYF. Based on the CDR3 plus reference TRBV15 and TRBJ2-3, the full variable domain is DAMVIQNPRYQVTQFGKPVTLSCSQTLNHNVMYWYQQKSSQAPKLLFHYYDKDFNNEADTPDNFQSRRPNTSFCFLDIRSPGLGDTAMYLCATSREKRGGGTDTQYFGPGTRLTVL.

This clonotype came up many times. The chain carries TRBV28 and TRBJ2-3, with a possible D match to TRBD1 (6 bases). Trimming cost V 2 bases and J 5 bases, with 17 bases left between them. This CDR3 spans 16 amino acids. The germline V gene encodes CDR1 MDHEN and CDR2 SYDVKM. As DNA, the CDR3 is TGTGCCAGCAGTTTAGCCCGACAGGCGGTACGAGATACGCAGTATTTT. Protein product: CASSLARQAVRDTQYF.

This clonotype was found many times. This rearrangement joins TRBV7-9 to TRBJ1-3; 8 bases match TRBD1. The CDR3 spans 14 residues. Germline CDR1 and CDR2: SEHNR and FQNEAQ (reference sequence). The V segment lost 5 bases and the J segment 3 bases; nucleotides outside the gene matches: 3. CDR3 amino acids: CASSPDRGGNTIYF. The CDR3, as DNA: TGTGCCAGCAGCCCCGACAGGGGTGGAAACACCATATATTTT.

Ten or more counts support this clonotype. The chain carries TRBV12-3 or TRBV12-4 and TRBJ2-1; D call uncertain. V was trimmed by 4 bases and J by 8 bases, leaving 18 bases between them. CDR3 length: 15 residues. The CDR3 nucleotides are TGTGCCAGCAGTTCCAGCTTGAGGCCTCGGGATGAGCAGTTCTTC. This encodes CASSSSLRPRDEQFF.

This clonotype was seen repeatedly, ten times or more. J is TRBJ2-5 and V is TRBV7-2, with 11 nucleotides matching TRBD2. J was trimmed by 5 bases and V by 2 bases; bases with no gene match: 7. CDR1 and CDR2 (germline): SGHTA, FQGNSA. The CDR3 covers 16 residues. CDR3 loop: CASSLLAGGPWETQYF. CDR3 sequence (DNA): TGTGCCAGCAGCTTACTAGCGGGGGGCCCGTGGGAGACCCAGTACTTC.

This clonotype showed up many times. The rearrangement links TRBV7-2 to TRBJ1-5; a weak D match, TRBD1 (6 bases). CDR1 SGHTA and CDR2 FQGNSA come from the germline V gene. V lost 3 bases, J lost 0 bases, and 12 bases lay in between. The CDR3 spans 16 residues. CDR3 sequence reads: CASSFGGGRSNQPQHF. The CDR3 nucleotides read TGTGCCAGCAGCTTCGGAGGGGGGCGTAGCAATCAGCCCCAGCATTTT.

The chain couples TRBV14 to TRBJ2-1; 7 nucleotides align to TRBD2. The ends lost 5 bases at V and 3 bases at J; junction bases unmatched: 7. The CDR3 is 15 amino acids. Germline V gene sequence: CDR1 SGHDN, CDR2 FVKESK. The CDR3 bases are TGTGCCAGCAGCGCCGGGGCTAGCGGCTACAATGAGCAGTTCTTC. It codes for CASSAGASGYNEQFF.

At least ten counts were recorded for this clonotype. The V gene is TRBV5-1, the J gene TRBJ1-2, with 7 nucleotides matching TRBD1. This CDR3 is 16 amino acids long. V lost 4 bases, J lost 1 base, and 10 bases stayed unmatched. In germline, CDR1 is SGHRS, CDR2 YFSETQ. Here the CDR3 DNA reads TGCGCCAGCAGCCCAGGCAGGGGACAGCTTAACTATGGCTACACCTTC. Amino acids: CASSPGRGQLNYGYTF.